A single sample is the source of the 19 T cell receptor beta chains below, sequenced in a study of blood T cells in healthy people across ages. PCR was performed a second time for roughly 7 to 12 cycles using a sample-barcoded 5' primer and a J-beta primer mix. TCRdb reanalysed the 5' RACE reads using MiXCR and keeps one entry per CDR3 protein. The sample holds over 1,500,000 distinct CDR3 sequences, roughly 49% seen once. Sequencing was performed on blood. Receptors were obtained from a woman in her 40s in good health.

The J gene is TRBJ2-5, the V gene TRBV7-9, with a weak D call TRBD1 (6 bases). With 8 bases removed from V and 0 bases from J, the gap between germline ends came to 22 bases. Germline-derived CDR1 and CDR2 are SEHNR and FQNEAQ (reference sequence). CDR3 length: 17 amino acids. CDR3 bases: TGTGCCAGCTCAACCCCCTCGAGGACAGACTACCAAGAGACCCAGTACTTC. Translated: CASSTPSRTDYQETQYF.

This clonotype was detected only a few times. The CDR3 here is CASSHNLPSGPWNEQFF. The CDR3 DNA sequence: TGCGCCAGCAGCCACAACCTCCCTTCGGGCCCCTGGAATGAGCAGTTCTTC. This chain links TRBV4-1 with TRBJ2-1, with D hard to call. The CDR3 covers 17 residues. Germline V gives CDR1 MGHRA, CDR2 YSYEKL. Trimming removed 3 bases at V and 7 bases at J, with 22 bases between.

This clonotype was seen more than once but under ten times. The rearrangement links TRBV7-2 to TRBJ2-3; D unresolved. This CDR3 comprises 14 residues. Trimming removed 3 bases at V and 2 bases at J, with 9 bases between. Germline CDR1 and CDR2: SGHTA and FQGNSA. CDR3 region: CASSFSWNTDTQYF. CDR3 in DNA: TGTGCCAGCAGCTTCAGTTGGAACACAGATACGCAGTATTTT.

The rearrangement joins TRBV12-3 or TRBV12-4 to TRBJ2-3, with 8 positions matching TRBD2. This CDR3 region has 15 residues. After removal of 2 bases from V and 6 bases from J, the junction contained 7 bases not matched to a gene. The CDR3 bases are TGTGCCAGCAGTTTAAGGTCGGGGGGGAGGGATACGCAGTATTTT. Translated: CASSLRSGGRDTQYF.

This clonotype was counted only a few times. The genes are TRBV29-1 and TRBJ2-7; D ambiguous. This CDR3 is 13 amino acids long. Trimming cost V 4 bases and J 0 bases, with 10 bases left between them. Per germline, CDR1 SQVTM and CDR2 ANQGSEA. The CDR3: CSVVEISSYEQYF. Written as DNA, the CDR3 is TGCAGCGTTGTGGAAATTAGCTCCTACGAGCAGTACTTC.

This clonotype was seen only a few times. In DNA, the CDR3 is TGTGCCAGCAGTTACTCTCCTAGCCAGAGACACCAAGAGACCCAGTACTTC. Its protein product is CASSYSPSQRHQETQYF. V usage is TRBV6-2 or TRBV6-3 and J usage is TRBJ2-5; a weak D match, TRBD2 (5 bases). Germline V lookup: CDR1 MNHEY, CDR2 SVGEGT. The CDR3 has 17 amino acids. V lost 0 bases, J lost 0 bases, and 14 bases lay in between.

V and J are TRBV7-2 and TRBJ1-1, with D perhaps matching TRBD1 (5 bases). Germline CDR1 and CDR2: SGHTA and FQGNSA. This CDR3 has 14 residues. V was shortened by 6 bases and J by 1 base, with 12 bases between the two germline ends. This chain's CDR3 is CASRVRDGNTEAFF. The CDR3 nucleotides read TGTGCCAGCAGAGTCCGGGACGGGAACACTGAAGCTTTCTTT.

The rearrangement uses TRBV10-3 and TRBJ2-7, with unresolved D. Trimming pared 5 bases from V and 3 bases from J, leaving 8 bases between. The CDR3 is 12 amino acids. In germline, CDR1 is ENHRY, CDR2 SYGVKD. Written as DNA, the CDR3 is TGTGCCATCAGTTCGAGTTTCTACGAGCAGTACTTC. Translated: CAISSSFYEQYF.

The chain is built from TRBV15 and TRBJ1-5, with TRBD1 matching over 10 bases. Germline loops: CDR1 LNHNV, CDR2 YYDKDF (reference sequence). This CDR3 region has 15 residues. J was trimmed by 3 bases and V by 4 bases; bases with no gene match: 3. CDR3 loop: CATSKDRGPNQPQHF. CDR3 coding DNA: TGTGCCACCAGCAAAGACAGGGGGCCCAATCAGCCCCAGCATTTT.

This clonotype appeared a few times. V gene TRBV7-2 combines with J gene TRBJ1-2; 10 positions match TRBD1. With 6 bases clipped from V and 2 bases from J, the junction kept 9 bases outside the gene matches. Germline V lookup: CDR1 SGHTA, CDR2 FQGNSA. The CDR3 spans 16 residues. CDR3 loop: CASRPGQGLANYGYTF. CDR3 sequence (DNA): TGTGCCAGCAGGCCGGGACAGGGGCTCGCGAACTATGGCTACACCTTC.

V gene TRBV4-3 combines with J gene TRBJ2-3, with D tentatively TRBD1 or TRBD2 (5 bases each). V lost 0 bases and J lost 4, with 17 bases in between. Germline CDR1 LGHNA, CDR2 YSLEER. The CDR3 is 17 residues long. CDR3 amino acids: CASSQDGAASFADTQYF. Here the CDR3 DNA reads TGCGCCAGCAGCCAAGACGGGGCAGCTAGTTTCGCAGATACGCAGTATTTT.

This clonotype showed up just a few times. J is TRBJ2-5 and V is TRBV5-1; D gene uncertain. With 7 bases removed from V and 5 bases from J, the gap between germline ends came to 12 bases. Per the germline V gene, CDR1 is SGHRS and CDR2 is YFSETQ. This CDR3 is 12 amino acids long. In nucleotides, the CDR3 is TGCGCCAGCTCCCTGAAAATGGAGACCCAGTACTTC. Its translation is CASSLKMETQYF.

The chain has TRBV15 and TRBJ2-7; 9 positions match TRBD1. The length of the CDR3 is 15 residues. Looked up from germline, CDR1 is LNHNV and CDR2 is YYDKDF (reference sequence). V was pared by 0 bases and J by 5 bases, with 5 bases of the junction left unmatched. CDR3 sequence reads: CATSRDGQGNDEQYF. The CDR3 DNA reads as TGTGCCACCAGCAGAGATGGACAGGGGAATGACGAGCAGTACTTC.

This clonotype has a handful of counts. The chain is built from TRBV3-1 and TRBJ2-7, with D hard to call. The CDR3 runs 14 residues. Trimming cost V 1 base and J 3 bases, with 10 bases left between them. The germline V gene encodes CDR1 LGHDT and CDR2 YNNKEL (reference sequence). CDR3 region: CASSQGSGIYEQYF. CDR3 in DNA: TGTGCCAGCAGCCAAGGGAGTGGGATCTACGAGCAGTACTTC.

This chain links TRBV29-1 with TRBJ2-3, with a weak D call TRBD2 (7 bases). CDR1 and CDR2 from the germline V gene are SQVTM and ANQGSEA. The CDR3 totals 16 residues. V lost 6 bases to trimming and J lost 2 bases, with 21 bases between them. The CDR3 DNA sequence: TGCAGCGTCCTAGGGGGTATGGGGGGGCCCACAGATACGCAGTATTTT. It yields the protein CSVLGGMGGPTDTQYF.

CDR3 coding DNA: TGTGCCAGCAGAGGAACCGGGACAGCAAATTCACCCCTCCACTTT. Amino acids: CASRGTGTANSPLHF. This sequence joins TRBV6-5 and TRBJ1-6; 7 bases line up with TRBD1. CDR1 and CDR2 from the germline V gene are MNHEY and SVGAGI. V trimming: 6 bases; J trimming: 7 bases; junction bases outside the gene matches: 9. The CDR3 contains 15 residues.

The J gene is TRBJ1-6, the V gene TRBV7-9; D perhaps matches TRBD1 (6 bases). This CDR3 has 16 amino acids. The V gene lost 5 bases and the J gene lost 8 bases, with 19 bases spanning the gap. CDR1 and CDR2 (germline): SEHNR, FQNEAQ (reference sequence). CDR3 region: CASSRGLIDPDSPLHF. CDR3 in DNA: TGTGCCAGCAGCCGGGGGCTAATCGATCCTGATTCACCCCTCCACTTT.

This clonotype was seen repeatedly, ten times or more. An end of the junction does not agree with germline; a read error may underlie this. The V call is TRBV5-1, the J call TRBJ2-5; D gene ambiguous. CDR1 and CDR2 from the germline V gene are SGHRS and YFSETQ. The CDR3 spans 13 residues. The CDR3 here is CASSLVYQETQYF. In DNA form, the CDR3 reads TGTGCCAGCAGTTTAGTCTACCAAGAGACCCAGTACTTC.

The V gene is TRBV6-4, the J gene TRBJ2-6; TRBD1 aligns across 7 bases. Germline V gene lookup returns CDR1 MRHNA and CDR2 SNTAGT. The CDR3 length is 16 residues. V dropped 4 bases and J dropped 4; count of bases not matched to a gene: 7. The CDR3 coding sequence is TGTGCCAGCAGTGCCGACACAGGGGTCGGGGCCAACGTCCTGACTTTC. It encodes CASSADTGVGANVLTF.